The 18 T cell receptor beta chains presented below share a single source sample, sequenced in a study of patients and donors after allogeneic stem cell transplantation. In TCRdb, the RT-PCR reads were re-called with MiXCR into one record per CDR3 protein. This sample yields tens of thousands of distinct CDR3 sequences, of which just under 5% are seen a single time; around 2.6% belongs to the top ten. Sequenced: blood, either unsorted or a sorted T cell fraction (not recorded which). The receptor set was obtained from a human donor who was either an allogeneic HSCT recipient or a stem cell or donor lymphocyte infusion donor (not recorded which). It is not recorded whose cells these are; they may come from a transplant donor.

Many counts were recorded for this clonotype. V is TRBV5-1 and J is TRBJ1-6; D ambiguous. V was shortened by 0 bases and J by 7 bases, with 2 bases between the two germline ends. Germline V gene data show CDR1 as SGHRS and CDR2 as YFSETQ. The CDR3 is 12 amino acids. CDR3 nucleotides: TGCGCCAGCAGCTTGGAAAATTCACCCCTCCACTTT. It codes for CASSLENSPLHF.

This clonotype has a count of ten or more. CDR3 region: CASSLTGGDGNTIYF. The CDR3, as DNA: TGTGCCAGCAGTTTAACAGGGGGCGATGGAAACACCATATATTTT. The chain links TRBV6-5 to TRBJ1-3; 9 nucleotides match TRBD1. Germline V gene data show CDR1 as MNHEY and CDR2 as SVGAGI. V was clipped by 4 bases and J by 3 bases; unmatched bases: 4. There are 15 residues in the CDR3.

Many counts were recorded for this clonotype. The V gene is TRBV12-3 or TRBV12-4, the J gene TRBJ1-5; weak D call: TRBD1 (5 bases). The CDR3 extends over 14 amino acids. The V gene lost 1 base and the J gene lost 4 bases, with 8 bases spanning the gap. In nucleotides, the CDR3 is TGTGCCAGCAGTTTAGGACAGCCGAATCAGCCCCAGCATTTT. It translates to CASSLGQPNQPQHF.

This clonotype was detected many times. V gene TRBV5-1 combines with J gene TRBJ2-5; 9 bases are shared with TRBD1. Germline trimming cut 2 bases from V and 5 bases from J; bases unmatched to any gene: 7. The CDR3 has 15 amino acids. Germline CDR1 is SGHRS and CDR2 is YFSETQ. The chain's CDR3 is CASSFNTGGGETQYF. In DNA, the CDR3 is TGCGCCAGCAGCTTTAACACAGGGGGCGGGGAGACCCAGTACTTC.

The table lists this clonotype with many counts. V is TRBV20-1 and J is TRBJ2-2; 8 positions match TRBD2. Germline CDR1 DFQATT, CDR2 SNEGSKA (reference sequence). The CDR3 runs 16 residues. Trimming took 3 bases from V and 4 from J; bases not matched to a gene: 10. In DNA, the CDR3 is TGCAGTGCTAGGCCCGGGACTAGACGAGGCACCGGGGAGCTGTTTTTT. Translation gives CSARPGTRRGTGELFF.

This clonotype was recorded at least ten times. The chain links TRBV20-1 to TRBJ2-7, with D possibly TRBD1 on 6 matching bases. The CDR3 has 17 amino acids. Germline CDR1 and CDR2: DFQATT and SNEGSKA (reference sequence). V shed 0 bases and J shed 0 bases, with 18 bases lying between them. CDR3 nucleotides: TGCAGTGCTAGAGATGGGTCGACAGGTTACGGCTCCTACGAGCAGTACTTC. The encoded protein is CSARDGSTGYGSYEQYF.

This clonotype appeared a few times. The rearrangement joins TRBV15 to TRBJ2-7, with D perhaps TRBD1 (6 bases). The CDR3 sequence is 13 residues long. Germline V gives CDR1 LNHNV, CDR2 YYDKDF (reference sequence). Trimming pared 0 bases from V and 6 bases from J, leaving 9 bases between. CDR3 region: CATSRDGGSEQYF. CDR3 sequence (DNA): TGTGCCACCAGCAGAGATGGGGGCTCCGAGCAGTACTTC. Looking up the rest from reference TRBV15 and TRBJ2-7 gives the full variable domain: DAMVIQNPRYQVTQFGKPVTLSCSQTLNHNVMYWYQQKSSQAPKLLFHYYDKDFNNEADTPDNFQSRRPNTSFCFLDIRSPGLGDTAMYLCATSRDGGSEQYFGPGTRLTVT.

This clonotype was observed many times. The V gene is TRBV20-1, the J gene TRBJ2-1; a weak D match, TRBD2 (6 bases). The CDR3 is made up of 11 amino acids. CDR1 is DFQATT, CDR2 SNEGSKA, per germline (reference sequence). V was shortened by 3 bases and J by 9 bases, with 9 bases between the two germline ends. Written as DNA, the CDR3 is TGCAGTGCTAGTGGAGGGCCTGAGCAGTTCTTC. It codes for CSASGGPEQFF.

The sample holds many counts of this clonotype. The rearrangement links TRBV29-1 to TRBJ2-7; TRBD1 might be the D (6 bases). This CDR3 contains 12 residues. Germline lookup yields CDR1 SQVTM and CDR2 ANQGSEA. Between the trimmed V and J ends, which lost 5 bases and 7 bases, there was a span of 15 bases. CDR3 nucleotide sequence: TGCAGCGTTAGGGACACCCCTGGGGAGCAGTACTTC. Translating it yields CSVRDTPGEQYF.

V and J are TRBV4-2 and TRBJ1-1; D not resolved. V was shortened by 0 bases and J by 4 bases, with 9 bases between the two germline ends. CDR1 and CDR2 (germline): LGHNA, YNFKEQ. The CDR3 contains 14 residues. The CDR3 sequence: CASSQDGSFTEAFF. The CDR3 DNA is TGTGCCAGCAGCCAAGATGGGTCATTCACTGAAGCTTTCTTT.

This clonotype was counted ten times or more. J is TRBJ1-2 and V is TRBV9, with a possible D match to TRBD1 (6 bases). Germline V lookup: CDR1 SGDLS, CDR2 YYNGEE. The CDR3 spans 15 residues. V lost 2 bases to trimming and J lost 2 bases, with 13 bases between them. This chain's CDR3 is CASSVGQAPNYGYTF. CDR3 DNA: TGTGCCAGCAGCGTGGGACAAGCTCCGAACTATGGCTACACCTTC.

This clonotype was seen at least ten times. The V gene is TRBV3-1, the J gene TRBJ2-7, with 8 bases that match TRBD1. The V and J ends lost 11 bases and 7 bases, in that order; junction bases with no gene match: 7. The CDR3 is made up of 11 amino acids. Germline V CDR1 and CDR2: LGHDT, YNNKEL (reference sequence). For the CDR3, the DNA is TGTGCCGTCCAGGGGGCGCGAGAGCAGTACTTC. Its protein is CAVQGAREQYF.

This clonotype was picked up many times. CDR3 bases: TGTGCCAGCAGCCGAGGACAGGGCGGCTATGGCTACACCTTC. Translation: CASSRGQGGYGYTF. The chain joins TRBV7-6 to TRBJ1-2; TRBD1 matches 8 bases. Germline V gene data show CDR1 as SGHVS and CDR2 as FNYEAQ. The CDR3 sequence is 14 residues long. Trimming cost V 5 bases and J 4 bases; bases outside gene matches: 6.

At least ten counts were recorded for this clonotype. This sequence joins TRBV5-1 and TRBJ1-1; the D is unclear. Deletions cut 0 bases from V and 4 bases from J, with 7 bases between. The CDR3 sequence is 13 residues long. Germline V CDR1 and CDR2: SGHRS, YFSETQ. The CDR3 protein is CASSLEAATEAFF. DNA for the CDR3: TGCGCCAGCAGCTTGGAAGCAGCCACTGAAGCTTTCTTT.

This clonotype has at least ten counts. This chain joins TRBV4-1 and TRBJ2-2; a possible D gene is TRBD2 (5 bases). The CDR3 is 14 residues long. Germline V CDR1 and CDR2: MGHRA, YSYEKL. The ends were cut back, 7 bases at V and 0 bases at J, with 9 bases in the middle. The CDR3 protein is CASKPGTNTGELFF. CDR3 nucleotide sequence: TGCGCCAGCAAGCCGGGGACGAACACCGGGGAGCTGTTTTTT.

This clonotype was counted many times. This chain joins TRBV5-1 and TRBJ2-2; D is perhaps TRBD1 (6 bases). The CDR3 sequence is 13 residues long. V was trimmed by 3 bases and J by 7 bases, leaving 10 bases between them. Looked up from germline, CDR1 is SGHRS and CDR2 is YFSETQ. CDR3 DNA: TGCGCCAGCAGCTCTCAGGGGAACGGGGAGCTGTTTTTT. This translates into CASSSQGNGELFF. The full variable domain, its missing parts supplied by reference TRBV5-1 and TRBJ2-2, is KAGVTQTPRYLIKTRGQQVTLSCSPISGHRSVSWYQQTPGQGLQFLFEYFSETQRNKGNFPGRFSGRQFSNSRSEMNVSTLELGDSALYLCASSSQGNGELFFGEGSRLTVL.

Ten or more counts support this clonotype. The chain joins TRBV7-3 to TRBJ2-3; the D gene is possibly TRBD2 (5 bases). Germline V gene data show CDR1 as SGHTA and CDR2 as FQGTGA. The CDR3 length is 16 residues. V was clipped by 0 bases and J by 3 bases, with 13 bases between them. DNA for the CDR3: TGTGCCAGCAGCTTAACGGGAGACCCCGGGACAGATACGCAGTATTTT. Its translation: CASSLTGDPGTDTQYF.

There are many counts of this clonotype. The CDR3 nucleotides are TGTGCCAGCAGCTTAGCGTATGGGTCCAGGCGGCGAAACACCATATATTTT. The encoded protein is CASSLAYGSRRRNTIYF. The genes are TRBV7-6 and TRBJ1-3; D is unclear. V lost 0 bases to trimming and J lost 5 bases, with 17 bases between them. From germline, CDR1 is SGHVS and CDR2 FNYEAQ. The CDR3 runs to 17 residues.